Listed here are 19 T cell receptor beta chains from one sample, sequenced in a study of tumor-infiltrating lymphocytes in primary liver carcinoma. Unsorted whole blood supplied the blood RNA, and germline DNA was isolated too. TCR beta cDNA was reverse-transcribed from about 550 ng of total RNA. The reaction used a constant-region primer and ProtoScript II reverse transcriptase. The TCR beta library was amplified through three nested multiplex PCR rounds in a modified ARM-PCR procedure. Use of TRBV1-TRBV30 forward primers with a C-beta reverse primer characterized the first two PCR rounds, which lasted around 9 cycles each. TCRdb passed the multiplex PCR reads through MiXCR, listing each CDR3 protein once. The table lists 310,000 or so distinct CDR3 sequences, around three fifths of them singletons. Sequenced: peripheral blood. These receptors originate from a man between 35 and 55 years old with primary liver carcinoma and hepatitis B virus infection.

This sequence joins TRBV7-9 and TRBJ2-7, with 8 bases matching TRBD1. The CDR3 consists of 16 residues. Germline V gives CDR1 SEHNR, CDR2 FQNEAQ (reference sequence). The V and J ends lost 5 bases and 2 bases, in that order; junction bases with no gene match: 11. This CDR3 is CASSALTGARTYEQYF. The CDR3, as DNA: TGTGCCAGCAGCGCACTGACAGGGGCCCGGACCTACGAGCAGTACTTC.

CDR3 protein: CASSWGQGNYGYTF. CDR3 in DNA: TGCGCCAGCAGCTGGGGACAGGGAAACTATGGCTACACCTTC. The V call is TRBV5-1, the J call TRBJ1-2, with TRBD1 matching over 9 bases. Trimming took 3 bases from V and 2 from J; bases not matched to a gene: 2. CDR1 and CDR2 (germline): SGHRS, YFSETQ. The CDR3 has 14 amino acids.

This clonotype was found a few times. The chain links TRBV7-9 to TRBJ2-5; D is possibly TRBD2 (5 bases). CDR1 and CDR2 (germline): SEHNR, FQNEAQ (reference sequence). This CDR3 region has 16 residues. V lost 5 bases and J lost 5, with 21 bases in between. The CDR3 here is CASSLGRTSGVETQYF. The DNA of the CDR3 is TGTGCCAGCAGCCTAGGACGGACTTCGGGCGTTGAGACCCAGTACTTC.

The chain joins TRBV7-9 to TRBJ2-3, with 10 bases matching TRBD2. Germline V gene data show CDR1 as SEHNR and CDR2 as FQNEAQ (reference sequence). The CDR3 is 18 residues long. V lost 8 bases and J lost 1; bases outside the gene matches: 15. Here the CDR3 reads CASRQRASGGRRTDTQYF. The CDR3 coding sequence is TGTGCCAGCCGTCAACGGGCTAGCGGGGGAAGGCGCACAGATACGCAGTATTTT.

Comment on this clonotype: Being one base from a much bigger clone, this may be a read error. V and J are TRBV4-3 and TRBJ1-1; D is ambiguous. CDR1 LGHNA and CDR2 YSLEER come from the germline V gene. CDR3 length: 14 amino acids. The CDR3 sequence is CASSQSHIHAEALF. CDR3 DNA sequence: TGCGCCAGCAGCCAATCACATATTCACGCTGAAGCTTTATTT.

CDR3: CATSVLFYEQYF. The CDR3 bases are TGTGCCACCTCAGTCTTATTCTACGAGCAGTACTTC. This chain links TRBV2 with TRBJ2-7; D unclear. The V end was cut by 10 bases, the J end by 3 bases, with 13 bases between. Germline V gene sequence: CDR1 SNHLY, CDR2 FYNNEI. The CDR3 runs to 12 residues.

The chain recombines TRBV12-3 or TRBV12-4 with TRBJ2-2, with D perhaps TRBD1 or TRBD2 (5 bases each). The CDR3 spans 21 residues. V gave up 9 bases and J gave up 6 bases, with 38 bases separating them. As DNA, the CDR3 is TGTGCCAGAGCCGAAATCGACTCTTTGTATTTCTGGGGGATAGGTCCCGGGGAGCTGTTTTTT. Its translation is CARAEIDSLYFWGIGPGELFF.

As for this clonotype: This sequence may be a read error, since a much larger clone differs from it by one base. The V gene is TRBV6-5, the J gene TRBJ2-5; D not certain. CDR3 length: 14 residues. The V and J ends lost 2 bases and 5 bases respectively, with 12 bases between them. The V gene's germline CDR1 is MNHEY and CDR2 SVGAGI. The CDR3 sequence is CASSYSQAQETQYF. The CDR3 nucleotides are TGTGCCAGCAGTTACAGCCAGGCGCAGGAGACCCAGTACTTC.

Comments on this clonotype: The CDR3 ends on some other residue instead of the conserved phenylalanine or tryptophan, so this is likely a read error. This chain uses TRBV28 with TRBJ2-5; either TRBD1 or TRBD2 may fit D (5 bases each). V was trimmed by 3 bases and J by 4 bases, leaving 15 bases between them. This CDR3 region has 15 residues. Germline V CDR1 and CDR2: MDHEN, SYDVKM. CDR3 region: CASSFLRGGRETQYL. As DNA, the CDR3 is TGTGCCAGCAGTTTTTTGAGGGGTGGACGAGAGACCCAGTACCTC.

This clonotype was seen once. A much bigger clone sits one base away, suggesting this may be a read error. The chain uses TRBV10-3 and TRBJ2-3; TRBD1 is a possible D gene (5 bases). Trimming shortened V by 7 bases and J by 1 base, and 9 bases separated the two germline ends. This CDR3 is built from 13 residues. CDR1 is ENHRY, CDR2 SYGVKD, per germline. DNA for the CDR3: TGTGCCATCAAAATAGGGGGCACAGATACGCAGTATTTT. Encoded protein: CAIKIGGTDTQYF.

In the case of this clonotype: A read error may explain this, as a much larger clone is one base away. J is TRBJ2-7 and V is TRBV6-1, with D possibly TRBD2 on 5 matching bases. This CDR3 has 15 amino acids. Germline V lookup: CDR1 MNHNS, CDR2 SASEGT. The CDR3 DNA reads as TGTGCCAGCAGTGAAGTGAGCGGAGGTACCTACAAGCAGTACTTC. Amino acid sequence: CASSEVSGGTYKQYF.

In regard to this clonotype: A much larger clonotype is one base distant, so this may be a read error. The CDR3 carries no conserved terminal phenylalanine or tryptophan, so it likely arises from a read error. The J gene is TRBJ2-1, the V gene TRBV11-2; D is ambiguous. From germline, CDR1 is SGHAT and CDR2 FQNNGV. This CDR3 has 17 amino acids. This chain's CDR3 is CASSSMAPKSSYNKQFS. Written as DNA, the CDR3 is TGTGCCAGCAGCTCGATGGCTCCGAAGTCCTCCTACAATAAGCAGTTCTCC.

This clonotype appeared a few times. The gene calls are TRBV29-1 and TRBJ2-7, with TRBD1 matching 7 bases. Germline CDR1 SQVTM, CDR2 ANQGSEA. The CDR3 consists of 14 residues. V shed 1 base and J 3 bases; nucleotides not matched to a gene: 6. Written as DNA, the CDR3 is TGCAGCGTTGAAGTCCAGGCAGGGGGCTACGAGCAGTACTTC. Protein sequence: CSVEVQAGGYEQYF.

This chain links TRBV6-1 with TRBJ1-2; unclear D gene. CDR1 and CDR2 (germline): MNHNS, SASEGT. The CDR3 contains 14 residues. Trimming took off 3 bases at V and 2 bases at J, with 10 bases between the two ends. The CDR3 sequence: CASSDAVLNYGYTF. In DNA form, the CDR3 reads TGTGCCAGCAGTGATGCCGTATTGAACTATGGCTACACCTTC.

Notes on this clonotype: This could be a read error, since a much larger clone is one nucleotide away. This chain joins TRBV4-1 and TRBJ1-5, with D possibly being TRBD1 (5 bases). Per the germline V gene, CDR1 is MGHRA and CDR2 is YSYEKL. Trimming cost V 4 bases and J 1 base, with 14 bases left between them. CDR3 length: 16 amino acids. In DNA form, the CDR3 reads TGCGCCAGCAGCCCCGGGGGTGAGTGGAGCAATCAGCCCCAGCATTTT. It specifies CASSPGGEWSNQPQHF.

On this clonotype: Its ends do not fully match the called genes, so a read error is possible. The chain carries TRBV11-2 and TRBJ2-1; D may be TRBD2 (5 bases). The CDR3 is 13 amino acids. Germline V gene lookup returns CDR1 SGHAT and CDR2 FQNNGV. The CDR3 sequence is CTSSLDRGREQSF. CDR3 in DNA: TGTACCAGCAGTTTAGATCGAGGAAGGGAGCAGTCCTTC.

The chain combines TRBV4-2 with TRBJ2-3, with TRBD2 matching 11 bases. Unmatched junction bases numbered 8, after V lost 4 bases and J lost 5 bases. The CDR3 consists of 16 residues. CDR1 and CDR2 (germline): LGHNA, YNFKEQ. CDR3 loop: CASSRQLAGEVDTQYF. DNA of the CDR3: TGTGCCAGCAGCCGCCAACTAGCGGGAGAAGTAGATACGCAGTATTTT.

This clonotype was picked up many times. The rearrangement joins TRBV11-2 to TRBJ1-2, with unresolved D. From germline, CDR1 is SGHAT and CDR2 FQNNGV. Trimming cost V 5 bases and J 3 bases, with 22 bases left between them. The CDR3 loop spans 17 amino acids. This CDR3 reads CASSPIQGQARDYGYTF. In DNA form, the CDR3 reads TGTGCCAGCAGCCCCATCCAAGGGCAAGCGAGGGACTATGGCTACACCTTC.

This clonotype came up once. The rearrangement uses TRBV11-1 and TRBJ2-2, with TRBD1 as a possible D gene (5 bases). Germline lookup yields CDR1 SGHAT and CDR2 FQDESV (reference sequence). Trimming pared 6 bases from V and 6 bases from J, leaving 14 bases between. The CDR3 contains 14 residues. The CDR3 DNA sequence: TGTGCCAGCAGTTTTCAGGGTCGGCCCGGGGAGCTGTTTTTT. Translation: CASSFQGRPGELFF.